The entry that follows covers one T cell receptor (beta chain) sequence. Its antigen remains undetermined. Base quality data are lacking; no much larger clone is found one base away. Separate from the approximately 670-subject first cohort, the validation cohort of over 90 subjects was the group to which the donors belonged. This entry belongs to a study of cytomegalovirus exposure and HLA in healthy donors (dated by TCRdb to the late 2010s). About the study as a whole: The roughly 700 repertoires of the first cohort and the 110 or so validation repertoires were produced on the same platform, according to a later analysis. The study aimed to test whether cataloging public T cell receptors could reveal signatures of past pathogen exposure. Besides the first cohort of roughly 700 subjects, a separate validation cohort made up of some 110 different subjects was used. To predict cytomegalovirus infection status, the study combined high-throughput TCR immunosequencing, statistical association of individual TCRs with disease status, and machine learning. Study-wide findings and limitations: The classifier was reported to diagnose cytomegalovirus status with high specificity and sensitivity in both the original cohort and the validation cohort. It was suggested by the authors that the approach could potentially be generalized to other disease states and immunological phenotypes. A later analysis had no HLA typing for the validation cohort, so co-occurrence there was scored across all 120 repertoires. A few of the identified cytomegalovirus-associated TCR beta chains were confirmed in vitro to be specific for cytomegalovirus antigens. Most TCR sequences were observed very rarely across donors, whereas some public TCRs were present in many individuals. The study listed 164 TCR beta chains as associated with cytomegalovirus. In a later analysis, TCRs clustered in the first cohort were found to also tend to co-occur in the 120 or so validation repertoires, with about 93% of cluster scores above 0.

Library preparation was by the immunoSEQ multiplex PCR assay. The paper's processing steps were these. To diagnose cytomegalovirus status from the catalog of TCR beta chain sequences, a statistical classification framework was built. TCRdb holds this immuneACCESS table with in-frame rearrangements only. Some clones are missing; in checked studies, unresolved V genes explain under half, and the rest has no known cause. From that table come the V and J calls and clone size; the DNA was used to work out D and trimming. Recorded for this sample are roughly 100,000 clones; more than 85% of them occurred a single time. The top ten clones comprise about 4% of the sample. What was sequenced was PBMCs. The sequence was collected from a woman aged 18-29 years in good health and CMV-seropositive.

The CDR3 region: CASSLVPGQGERRTIYF. The nucleotide sequence is given as TGCGCCAGCAGCTTGGTACCTGGACAGGGCGAACGGCGCACCATATATTTT. The rearranged segments are TRBV5-1 and TRBJ1-3; TRBD1 matches 8 bases in the middle. The CDR3 measures 17 amino acids from cysteine to phenylalanine. The entry retains the CDR3 DNA only, 51 bases that are in frame from base 1. Looking up the germline V gene yields CDR1 SGHRS and CDR2 YFSETQ. For this chain, trimming is 0 bases at the V end and 9 bases at the J end, and the number of junction bases without a gene match is 14.